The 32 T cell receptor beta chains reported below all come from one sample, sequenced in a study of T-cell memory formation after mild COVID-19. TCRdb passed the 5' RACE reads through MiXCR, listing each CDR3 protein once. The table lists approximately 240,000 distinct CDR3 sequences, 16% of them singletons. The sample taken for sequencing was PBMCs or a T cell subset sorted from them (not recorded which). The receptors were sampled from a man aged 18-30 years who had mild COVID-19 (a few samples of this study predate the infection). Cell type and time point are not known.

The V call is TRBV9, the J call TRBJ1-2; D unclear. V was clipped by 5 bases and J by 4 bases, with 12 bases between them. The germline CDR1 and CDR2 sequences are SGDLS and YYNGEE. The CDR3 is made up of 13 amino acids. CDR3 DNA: TGTGCCAGCAGTAAACCGGATATCTATGGCTACACCTTC. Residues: CASSKPDIYGYTF.

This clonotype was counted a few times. CDR3 region: CASSLGLGGTGELFF. CDR3 DNA sequence: TGTGCCAGCAGCTTAGGGTTAGGGGGCACCGGGGAGCTGTTTTTT. The chain employs TRBV7-2 and TRBJ2-2, with a weak D call TRBD1 (6 bases). CDR1 SGHTA and CDR2 FQGNSA come from the germline V gene. This CDR3 is built from 15 residues. Deletions cut 1 base from V and 4 bases from J, with 10 bases between.

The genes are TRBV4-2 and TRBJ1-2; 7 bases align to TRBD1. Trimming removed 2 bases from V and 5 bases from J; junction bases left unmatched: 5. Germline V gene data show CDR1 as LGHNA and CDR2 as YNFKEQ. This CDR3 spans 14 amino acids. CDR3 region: CASSQFDRVYGYTF. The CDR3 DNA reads TGTGCCAGCAGCCAATTTGACAGGGTGTATGGCTACACCTTC.

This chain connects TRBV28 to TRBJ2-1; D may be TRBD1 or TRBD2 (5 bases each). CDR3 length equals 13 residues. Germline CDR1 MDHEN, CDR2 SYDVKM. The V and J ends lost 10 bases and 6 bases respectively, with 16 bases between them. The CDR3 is CATAGEGVNEQFF. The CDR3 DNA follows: TGTGCCACCGCCGGGGAAGGGGTCAATGAGCAGTTCTTC.

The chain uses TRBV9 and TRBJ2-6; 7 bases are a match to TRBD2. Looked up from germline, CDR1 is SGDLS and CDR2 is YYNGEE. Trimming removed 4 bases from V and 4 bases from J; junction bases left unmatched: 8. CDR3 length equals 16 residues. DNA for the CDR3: TGTGCCAGCAGCTTCTTGGGGGGGACCGGGGCCAACGTCCTGACTTTC. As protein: CASSFLGGTGANVLTF.

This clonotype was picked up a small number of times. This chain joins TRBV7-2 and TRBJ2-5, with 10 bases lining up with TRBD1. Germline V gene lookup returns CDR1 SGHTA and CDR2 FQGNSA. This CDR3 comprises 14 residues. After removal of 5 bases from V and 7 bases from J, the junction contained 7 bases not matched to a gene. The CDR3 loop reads CASSIDRGPGTQYF. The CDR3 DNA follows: TGTGCCAGCAGCATCGACAGGGGGCCAGGGACCCAGTACTTC.

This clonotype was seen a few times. As DNA, the CDR3 is TGCGCCAGCAGCTCGATGGATCTAATAGAGACCCAGTACTTC. It codes for CASSSMDLIETQYF. The chain couples TRBV4-1 to TRBJ2-5; D remains ambiguous. The germline CDR1 and CDR2 sequences are MGHRA and YSYEKL. Trimming removed 5 bases from V and 4 bases from J, with 14 bases in between. The CDR3 is 14 amino acids.

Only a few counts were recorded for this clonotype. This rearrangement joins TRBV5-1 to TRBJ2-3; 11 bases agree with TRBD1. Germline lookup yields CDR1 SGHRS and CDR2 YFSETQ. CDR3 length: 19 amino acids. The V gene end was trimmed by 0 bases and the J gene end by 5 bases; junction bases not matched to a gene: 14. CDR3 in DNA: TGCGCCAGCAGCTTGGCAGGACAGGGGGCCTCCACGAACCGAGATACGCAGTATTTT. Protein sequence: CASSLAGQGASTNRDTQYF. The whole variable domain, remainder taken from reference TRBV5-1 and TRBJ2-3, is KAGVTQTPRYLIKTRGQQVTLSCSPISGHRSVSWYQQTPGQGLQFLFEYFSETQRNKGNFPGRFSGRQFSNSRSEMNVSTLELGDSALYLCASSLAGQGASTNRDTQYFGPGTRLTVL.

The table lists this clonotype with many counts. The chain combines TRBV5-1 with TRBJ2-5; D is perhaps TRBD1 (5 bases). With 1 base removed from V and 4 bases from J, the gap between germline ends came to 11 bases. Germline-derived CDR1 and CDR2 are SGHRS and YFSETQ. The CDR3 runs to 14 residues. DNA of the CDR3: TGCGCCAGCAGCTTGACCCTCCAGGGAGAGACCCAGTACTTC. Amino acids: CASSLTLQGETQYF.

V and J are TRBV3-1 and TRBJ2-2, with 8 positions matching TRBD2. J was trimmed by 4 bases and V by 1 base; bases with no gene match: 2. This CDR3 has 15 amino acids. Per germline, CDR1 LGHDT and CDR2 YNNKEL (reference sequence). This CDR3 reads CASSQVAGFTGELFF. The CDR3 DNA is TGTGCCAGCAGCCAAGTAGCGGGGTTCACCGGGGAGCTGTTTTTT.

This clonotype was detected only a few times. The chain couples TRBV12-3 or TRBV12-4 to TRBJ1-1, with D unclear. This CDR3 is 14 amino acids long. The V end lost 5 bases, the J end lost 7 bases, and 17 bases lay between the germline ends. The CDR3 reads CASSPPGRPYEAFF. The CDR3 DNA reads TGTGCCAGCAGTCCCCCAGGCAGACCTTATGAAGCTTTCTTT.

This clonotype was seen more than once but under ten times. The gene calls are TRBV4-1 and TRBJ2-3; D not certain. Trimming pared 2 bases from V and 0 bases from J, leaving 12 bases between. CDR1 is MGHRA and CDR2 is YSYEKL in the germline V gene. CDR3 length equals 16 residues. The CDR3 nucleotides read TGCGCCAGCAGCCAAAGTCGGGCCGCTAGCACAGATACGCAGTATTTT. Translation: CASSQSRAASTDTQYF.

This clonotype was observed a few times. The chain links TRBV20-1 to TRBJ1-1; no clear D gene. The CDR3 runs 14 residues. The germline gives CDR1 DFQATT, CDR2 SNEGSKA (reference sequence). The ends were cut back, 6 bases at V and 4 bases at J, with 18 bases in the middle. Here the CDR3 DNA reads TGCAGTGCACACGTGGTGGGTTGGAGCACTGAAGCTTTCTTT. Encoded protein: CSAHVVGWSTEAFF.

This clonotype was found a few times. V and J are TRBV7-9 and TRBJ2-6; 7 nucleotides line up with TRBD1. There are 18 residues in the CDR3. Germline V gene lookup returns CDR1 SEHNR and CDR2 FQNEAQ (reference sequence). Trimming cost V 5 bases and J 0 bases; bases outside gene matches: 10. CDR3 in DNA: TGTGCCAGCAGCCCCGGGGACAGTTATGTCTCTGGGGCCAACGTCCTGACTTTC. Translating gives CASSPGDSYVSGANVLTF.

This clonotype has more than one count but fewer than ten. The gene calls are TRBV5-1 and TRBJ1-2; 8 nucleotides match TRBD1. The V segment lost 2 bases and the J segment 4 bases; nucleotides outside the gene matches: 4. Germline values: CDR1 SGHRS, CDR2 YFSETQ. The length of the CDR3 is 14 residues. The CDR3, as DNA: TGCGCCAGCAGCTTCGCAGGGGGCGGCTATGGCTACACCTTC. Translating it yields CASSFAGGGYGYTF.

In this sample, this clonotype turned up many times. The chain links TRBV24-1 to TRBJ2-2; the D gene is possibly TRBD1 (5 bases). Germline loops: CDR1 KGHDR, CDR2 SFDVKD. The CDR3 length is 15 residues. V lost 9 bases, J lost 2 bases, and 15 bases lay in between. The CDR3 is CATGAFDGNTGELFF. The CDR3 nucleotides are TGTGCCACCGGGGCGTTTGACGGAAACACCGGGGAGCTGTTTTTT.

The DNA for the CDR3 is TGTGCCAGCGGGACTAGGGGGACCGGGGAGCTGTTTTTT. Protein product: CASGTRGTGELFF. The V and J genes are TRBV28 and TRBJ2-2; 8 nucleotides align to TRBD2. Losses at the gene ends were 8 bases for V and 5 bases for J; bases not matched to a gene: 4. CDR1 and CDR2 (germline): MDHEN, SYDVKM. The CDR3 consists of 13 residues.

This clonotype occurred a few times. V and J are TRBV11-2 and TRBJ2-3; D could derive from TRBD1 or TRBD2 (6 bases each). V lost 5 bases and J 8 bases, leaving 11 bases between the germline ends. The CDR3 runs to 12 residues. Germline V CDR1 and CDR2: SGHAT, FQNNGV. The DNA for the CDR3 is TGTGCCAGCAGCGCCAGGGGAGGTACGCAGTATTTT. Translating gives CASSARGGTQYF. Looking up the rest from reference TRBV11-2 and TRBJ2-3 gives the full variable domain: EAGVAQSPRYKIIEKRQSVAFWCNPISGHATLYWYQQILGQGPKLLIQFQNNGVVDDSQLPKDRFSAERLKGVDSTLKIQPAKLEDSAVYLCASSARGGTQYFGPGTRLTVL.

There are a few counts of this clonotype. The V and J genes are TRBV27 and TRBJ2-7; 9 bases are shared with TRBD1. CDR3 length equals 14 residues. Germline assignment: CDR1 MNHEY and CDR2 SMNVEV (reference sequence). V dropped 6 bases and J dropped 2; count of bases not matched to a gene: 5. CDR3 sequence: CASRPRTGAYEQYF. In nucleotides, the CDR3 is TGTGCCAGCAGGCCCCGGACAGGGGCCTACGAGCAGTACTTC.

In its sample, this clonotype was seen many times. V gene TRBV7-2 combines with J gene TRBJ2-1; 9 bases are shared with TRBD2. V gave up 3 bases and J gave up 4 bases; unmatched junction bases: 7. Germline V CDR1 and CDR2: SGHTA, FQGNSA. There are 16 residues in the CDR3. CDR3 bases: TGTGCCAGCAGCTTGGTGGGAGCGGGGGGATACAATGAGCAGTTCTTC. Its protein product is CASSLVGAGGYNEQFF.

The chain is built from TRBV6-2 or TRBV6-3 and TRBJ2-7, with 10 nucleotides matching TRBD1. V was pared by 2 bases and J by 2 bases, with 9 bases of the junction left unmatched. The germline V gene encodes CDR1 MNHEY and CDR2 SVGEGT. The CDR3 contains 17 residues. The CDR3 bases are TGTGCCAGCAGTTACCGGGACAGGGGTCCCTCCACCTACGAGCAGTACTTC. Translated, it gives CASSYRDRGPSTYEQYF.

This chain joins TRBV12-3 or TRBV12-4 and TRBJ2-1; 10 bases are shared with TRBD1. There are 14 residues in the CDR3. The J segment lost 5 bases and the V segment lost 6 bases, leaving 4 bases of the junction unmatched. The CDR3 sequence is CASSPGQGDNEQFF. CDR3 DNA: TGTGCCAGCAGCCCTGGACAGGGGGACAATGAGCAGTTCTTC.

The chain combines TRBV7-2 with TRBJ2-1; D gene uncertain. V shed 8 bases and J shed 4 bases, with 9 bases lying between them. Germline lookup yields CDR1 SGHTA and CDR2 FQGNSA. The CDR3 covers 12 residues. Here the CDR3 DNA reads TGTGCCAGCCGGCGTACGTACAATGAGCAGTTCTTC. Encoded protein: CASRRTYNEQFF.

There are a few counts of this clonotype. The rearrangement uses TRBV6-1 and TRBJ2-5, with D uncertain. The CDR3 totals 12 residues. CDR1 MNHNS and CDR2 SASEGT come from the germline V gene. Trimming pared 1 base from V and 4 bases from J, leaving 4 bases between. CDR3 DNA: TGTGCCAGCAGTGAAGTGGTAGAGACCCAGTACTTC. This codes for CASSEVVETQYF.

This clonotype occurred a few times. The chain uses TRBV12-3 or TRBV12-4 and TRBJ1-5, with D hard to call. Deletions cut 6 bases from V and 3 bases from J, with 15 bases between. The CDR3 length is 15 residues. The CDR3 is CASSPGGSINQPQHF. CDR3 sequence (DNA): TGTGCCAGCAGCCCCGGTGGCTCGATCAATCAGCCCCAGCATTTT.

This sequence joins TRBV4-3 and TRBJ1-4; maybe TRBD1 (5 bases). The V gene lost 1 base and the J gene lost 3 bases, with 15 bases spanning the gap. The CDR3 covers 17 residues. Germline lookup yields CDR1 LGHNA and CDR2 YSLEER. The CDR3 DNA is TGCGCCAGCAGCCAAGTAGTAGGGTCGGGGCCTAATGAAAAACTGTTTTTT. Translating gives CASSQVVGSGPNEKLFF.

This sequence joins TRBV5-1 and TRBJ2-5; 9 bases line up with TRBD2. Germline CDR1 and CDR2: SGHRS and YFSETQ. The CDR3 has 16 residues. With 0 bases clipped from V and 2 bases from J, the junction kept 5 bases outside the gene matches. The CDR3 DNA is TGCGCCAGCAGCTTGGTTGCTAGCGGGGCTCAAGAGACCCAGTACTTC. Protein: CASSLVASGAQETQYF.

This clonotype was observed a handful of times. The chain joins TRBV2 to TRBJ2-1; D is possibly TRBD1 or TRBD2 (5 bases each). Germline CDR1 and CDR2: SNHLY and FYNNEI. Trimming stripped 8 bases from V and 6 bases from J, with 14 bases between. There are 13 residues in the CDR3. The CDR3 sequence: CASVTGTSNEQFF. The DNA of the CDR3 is TGTGCCAGCGTGACCGGGACCTCCAATGAGCAGTTCTTC.

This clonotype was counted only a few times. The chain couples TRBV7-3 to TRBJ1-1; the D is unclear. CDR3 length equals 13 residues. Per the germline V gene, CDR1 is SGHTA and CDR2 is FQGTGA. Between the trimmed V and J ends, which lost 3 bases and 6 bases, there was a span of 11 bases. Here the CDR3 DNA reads TGTGCCAGCAGCTTGTGGGTGGGCGCTGAAGCTTTCTTT. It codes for CASSLWVGAEAFF.

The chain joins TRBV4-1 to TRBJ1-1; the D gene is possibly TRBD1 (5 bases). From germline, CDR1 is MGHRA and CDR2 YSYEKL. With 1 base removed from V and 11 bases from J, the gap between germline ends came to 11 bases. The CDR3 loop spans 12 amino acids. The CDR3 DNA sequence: TGCGCCAGCAGCCAAGTTGAGGGACGGGCTTTCTTT. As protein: CASSQVEGRAFF.

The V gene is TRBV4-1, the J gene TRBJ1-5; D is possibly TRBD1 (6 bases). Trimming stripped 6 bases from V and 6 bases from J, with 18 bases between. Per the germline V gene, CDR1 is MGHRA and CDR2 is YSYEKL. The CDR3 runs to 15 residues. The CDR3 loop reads CASSGTYSGVQPQHF. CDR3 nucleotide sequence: TGCGCCAGCAGTGGCACCTACTCAGGGGTTCAGCCCCAGCATTTT.

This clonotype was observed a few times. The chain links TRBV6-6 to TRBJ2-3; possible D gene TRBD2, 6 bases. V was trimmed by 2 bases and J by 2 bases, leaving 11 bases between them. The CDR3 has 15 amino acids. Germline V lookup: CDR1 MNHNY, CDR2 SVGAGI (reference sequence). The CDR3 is CASSYGGSLTDTQYF. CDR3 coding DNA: TGTGCCAGCAGTTACGGGGGGAGCCTCACAGATACGCAGTATTTT.